This T cell receptor beta chain came from a study of blood T cell repertoires in COVID-19 (dated by TCRdb to about 2020). With respect to the entire study: Collaborator samples came from the United States, Italy and Spain and covered acute and convalescent phases of COVID-19. The prospective study material was composed of cDNA or gDNA derived from T cells, B-cell-depleted T cells, or PBMCs. Deeply sampled blood TCRbeta repertoires from subjects exposed to, actively infected with, or recovered from COVID-19 were included in the dataset. A freely available public database, intended as a resource for researchers studying the immune response to SARS-CoV-2, is where the repertoires were released. Samples were obtained from the ongoing ImmuneRACE study (first 160 participants) and from approximately 1,200 subjects provided by 6 global collaborators. The sample metadata nearly always contained a de-identified subject ID, COVID-19 status, age in years and sex. Where HLA class I and class II types were available, the types were taken from metadata supplied by the sample provider, not from assay-based typing.

According to the germline V gene, CDR1 reads SGHDN and CDR2 reads FVKESK. The CDR3 covers 14 residues, taking in both the cysteine and the phenylalanine. Here the CDR3 DNA is all that survives: 42 bases in frame from base 1. Trimming removed 4 bases from V and 2 bases from J, leaving 11 bases between the germline ends. On the study overall, not on this receptor specifically: How much clinical and demographic metadata was included differed by source and by participant, and the metadata was provided uncurated.

The collaborating institutions used their own protocols to collect whole blood in K2EDTA tubes. Collaborator samples were shipped for TCRbeta analysis as frozen whole blood, isolated PBMCs, or DNA extracted from either sample type. Notes on this clone: Its cognate antigen has yet to be identified. The input lacks base qualities; no much larger clone sits a single base away.

The immunoSEQ Assay, a bias-controlled multiplex PCR, was used to amplify TCRbeta CDR3 regions from genomic DNA. Per the original workflow: The number of nucleated cells in each sample was estimated from the amplification of reference gene primers within the assay. Sequence reads were collapsed and filtered to measure the absolute abundance of every unique TCRbeta CDR3 rearrangement. For each sample, productive Simpson clonality was calculated as the square root of Simpson's diversity index over productive rearrangements. TCRdb's version of the immuneACCESS table is confined to in-frame rearrangements and falls short of the full clone set. An unresolved V gene accounts for under half of the shortfall where checked; the remainder is of unknown origin. V and J calls and clone size are given by that table; D and trimming were obtained from the DNA. Present in this sample are 240,000 or so clones, 70% to 85% of which were seen just once. The top ten clones comprise approximately 10% of the sample.

The TCR was taken from a woman aged 80 or over with acute or convalescent COVID-19. The rearrangement combines TRBV14 with TRBJ1-1, and the D gene may be TRBD1, 6 bases matching. The sample comprised peripheral blood. The base sequence is TGTGCCAGCAGCCTGGGGGCAGCTAACACTGAAGCTTTCTTT. Its protein product is CASSLGAANTEAFF.